A selection of T cell receptor beta chains follows, all from one sample in a study of cytomegalovirus exposure and HLA in healthy donors. The table came from immunoSEQ multiplex PCR; TCRdb's copy has only in-frame clones and leaves some out. The sample has roughly 200,000 clones; less than 85% are singletons. The sample was PBMCs. Source of these receptors: a young man in good health and CMV-seronegative. CDR3s include the opening cysteine and the closing phenylalanine or tryptophan. D genes are given only for firm matches. Part of the rows lack a size; the others show once, few, many or a class for expanded clones.

clone_size: -
d_call: TRBD1
v_call: TRBV9
j_call: TRBJ1-5
cdr3_nt: TGTGCCAGCAGCCTGACAGGGGTTGGTCAGCCCCAGCATTTT
cdr3_aa: CASSLTGVGQPQHF

clone_size: few
d_call: -
v_call: TRBV7-3
j_call: TRBJ1-1
cdr3_nt: TGTGCCAGCAGCTCAGGGCTGAACACTGAAGCTTTCTTT
cdr3_aa: CASSSGLNTEAFF

clone_size: -
d_call: -
v_call: TRBV4-2
j_call: TRBJ1-4
cdr3_nt: TGTGCCAGCAGCGACTCCAAGTCCGTACGAAGCGAAAAACTGTTTTTT
cdr3_aa: CASSDSKSVRSEKLFF

clone_size: -
d_call: -
v_call: TRBV10-3
j_call: TRBJ2-7
cdr3_nt: TGTGCCATCAGCTTCGACGGGATAATTAACTACGAGCAGTACTTC
cdr3_aa: CAISFDGIINYEQYF

clone_size: -
d_call: TRBD1
v_call: TRBV11-2
j_call: TRBJ1-4
cdr3_nt: TGTGCCAGCAGCTTAGTAGGGGGCCCTAATGAAAAACTGTTTTTT
cdr3_aa: CASSLVGGPNEKLFF

clone_size: once
d_call: TRBD2
v_call: TRBV25-1
j_call: TRBJ2-1
cdr3_nt: TGTGCCAGCAGTGACAGCGGGAGGTGGAATGAGCAGTTCTTC
cdr3_aa: CASSDSGRWNEQFF

clone_size: -
d_call: -
v_call: TRBV18
j_call: TRBJ1-1
cdr3_nt: TGTGCCAGCTCACCAGGTAACCCGGGCACTGAAGCTTTCTTT
cdr3_aa: CASSPGNPGTEAFF

clone_size: -
d_call: -
v_call: TRBV18
j_call: TRBJ2-1
cdr3_nt: TGTGCCAGCTCGCGTAGCTCCTACAATGAGCAGTTCTTC
cdr3_aa: CASSRSSYNEQFF

clone_size: few
d_call: TRBD2
v_call: TRBV6-1
j_call: TRBJ2-3
cdr3_nt: TGTGCCAGCAGTGAAGGAATAGCGGGATTCCCAACGGGGGTAGATACGCAGTATTTT
cdr3_aa: CASSEGIAGFPTGVDTQYF

clone_size: -
d_call: -
v_call: TRBV5-1
j_call: TRBJ2-3
cdr3_nt: TGCGCCAGCAGCTCCCTTCAGGGAGATACGCAGTATTTT
cdr3_aa: CASSSLQGDTQYF

clone_size: few
d_call: -
v_call: TRBV27
j_call: TRBJ2-6
cdr3_nt: TGTGCCAGCAGTCCAGGCAGCTCTGGGGCCAACGTCCTGACTTTC
cdr3_aa: CASSPGSSGANVLTF

clone_size: -
d_call: TRBD1
v_call: TRBV2
j_call: TRBJ2-7
cdr3_nt: TGTGCCAGCAGTTTGACAGGGGACTACGAGCAGTACTTC
cdr3_aa: CASSLTGDYEQYF

clone_size: -
d_call: -
v_call: TRBV28
j_call: TRBJ1-5
cdr3_nt: TGTGCCAGCAGTTGGCCCGGGGGAGGGCAGCCCCAGCATTTT
cdr3_aa: CASSWPGGGQPQHF

clone_size: -
d_call: -
v_call: TRBV5-1
j_call: TRBJ1-1
cdr3_nt: TGCGCCAGCAGCTTACAACTGAACACTGAAGCTTTCTTT
cdr3_aa: CASSLQLNTEAFF

clone_size: -
d_call: TRBD1
v_call: TRBV6-8
j_call: TRBJ1-1
cdr3_nt: TGTGCCAGCAGTTTACCGGGACAGGGTATTCTAGAACGCGGAAACACTGAAGCTTTCTTT
cdr3_aa: CASSLPGQGILERGNTEAFF

clone_size: few
d_call: TRBD1
v_call: TRBV6-1
j_call: TRBJ2-1
cdr3_nt: TGTGCCAGCAGTGTGGACAGGGCTGAGCAGTTCTTC
cdr3_aa: CASSVDRAEQFF

clone_size: -
d_call: TRBD1
v_call: TRBV7-3
j_call: TRBJ2-2
cdr3_nt: TGTGCCAGCAGCTTATTGGGACAGGGGTCGAACACCGGGGAGCTGTTTTTT
cdr3_aa: CASSLLGQGSNTGELFF

clone_size: -
d_call: -
v_call: TRBV2
j_call: TRBJ2-1
cdr3_nt: TGTGCCACCCACGACAGGGGACTACACAATGAGCAGTTCTTC
cdr3_aa: CATHDRGLHNEQFF

clone_size: -
d_call: TRBD2
v_call: TRBV25-1
j_call: TRBJ2-1
cdr3_nt: TGTGCCAGCAGTGCCCAACTAGCGGGAGTATTCGATGAGCAGTTCTTC
cdr3_aa: CASSAQLAGVFDEQFF

clone_size: -
d_call: -
v_call: TRBV7-9
j_call: TRBJ2-3
cdr3_nt: TGTGCCAGCAGCGGAAACAGGGAGAGGAATTCAGATACGCAGTATTTT
cdr3_aa: CASSGNRERNSDTQYF

clone_size: -
d_call: TRBD2
v_call: TRBV10-3
j_call: TRBJ2-1
cdr3_nt: TGTGCCATCAGGCCCCCCTCGGGACTATACAATGAGCAGTTCTTC
cdr3_aa: CAIRPPSGLYNEQFF

clone_size: -
d_call: -
v_call: TRBV19
j_call: TRBJ2-1
cdr3_nt: TGTGCCAGTAGTCTTCGGGATGAGCAGTTCTTC
cdr3_aa: CASSLRDEQFF

clone_size: -
d_call: TRBD1
v_call: TRBV6-5
j_call: TRBJ2-5
cdr3_nt: TGTGCCAGCAGCATAGACAGGGGTAGGGAGACCCAGTACTTC
cdr3_aa: CASSIDRGRETQYF

clone_size: -
d_call: -
v_call: TRBV30
j_call: TRBJ2-2
cdr3_nt: TGTGCCTGGAGTGTAAGACCGGGATTGGGCGGGGAGCTGTTTTTT
cdr3_aa: CAWSVRPGLGGELFF

clone_size: -
d_call: TRBD1
v_call: TRBV5-1
j_call: TRBJ2-2
cdr3_nt: TGCGCCAGCAGTCCCGGACAGGGTACCGGGGAGCTGTTTTTT
cdr3_aa: CASSPGQGTGELFF

clone_size: -
d_call: TRBD2
v_call: TRBV7-9
j_call: TRBJ2-1
cdr3_nt: TGTGCCAGCAGCTACCCGGGACTAGCGGGGGTATCCTACAATGAGCAGTTCTTC
cdr3_aa: CASSYPGLAGVSYNEQFF

clone_size: -
d_call: TRBD2
v_call: TRBV9
j_call: TRBJ2-1
cdr3_nt: TGTGCCAGCAGCGTAGCTACTAGCGGGATAGCGGACAATGAGCAGTTCTTC
cdr3_aa: CASSVATSGIADNEQFF

clone_size: -
d_call: -
v_call: TRBV25-1
j_call: TRBJ2-1
cdr3_nt: TGTGCCAGCAGTCTACAATCACTTGGAGATGAGCAGTTCTTC
cdr3_aa: CASSLQSLGDEQFF

clone_size: -
d_call: TRBD1
v_call: TRBV5-1
j_call: TRBJ2-3
cdr3_nt: TGCGCCAGCAGCTTGGGGACAGGGAGGCCAGATACGCAGTATTTT
cdr3_aa: CASSLGTGRPDTQYF

clone_size: -
d_call: TRBD2
v_call: TRBV2
j_call: TRBJ2-4
cdr3_nt: TGTGCCAGCAGTGAAGTTAGCGGGACGCAAAACATTCAGTACTTC
cdr3_aa: CASSEVSGTQNIQYF

clone_size: few
d_call: -
v_call: TRBV6-1
j_call: TRBJ2-7
cdr3_nt: TGTGCCAGCACAAGTAGATACGAGCAGTACTTC
cdr3_aa: CASTSRYEQYF

clone_size: -
d_call: -
v_call: TRBV9
j_call: TRBJ2-2
cdr3_nt: TGTGCCAGCAGCGGGCAGTTCACCGGGGAGCTGTTTTTT
cdr3_aa: CASSGQFTGELFF

clone_size: -
d_call: TRBD2
v_call: TRBV5-6
j_call: TRBJ2-1
cdr3_nt: TGTGCCAGCAGAAGGGGACTAGCGGGAGGGCCAGGTGAGCAGTTCTTC
cdr3_aa: CASRRGLAGGPGEQFF

clone_size: -
d_call: TRBD1
v_call: TRBV6-5
j_call: TRBJ2-7
cdr3_nt: TGTGCCAGCAGTTACTCTGGACAGGCGGACTACGAGCAGTACTTC
cdr3_aa: CASSYSGQADYEQYF

clone_size: once
d_call: TRBD2
v_call: TRBV4-2
j_call: TRBJ2-3
cdr3_nt: TGTGCCAGCAGCCATGGGAGGGCCTCAGATACGCAGTATTTT
cdr3_aa: CASSHGRASDTQYF

clone_size: -
d_call: TRBD1
v_call: TRBV27
j_call: TRBJ1-1
cdr3_nt: TGTGCCAGCAGTGCTGACAGGGGTGAAGCTTTCTTT
cdr3_aa: CASSADRGEAFF

clone_size: -
d_call: TRBD1
v_call: TRBV7-8
j_call: TRBJ1-5
cdr3_nt: TGTGCCAGCAGCCCTACCTACCAGGGGGGCAATCAGCCCCAGCATTTT
cdr3_aa: CASSPTYQGGNQPQHF

clone_size: -
d_call: TRBD1
v_call: TRBV30
j_call: TRBJ1-4
cdr3_nt: TGTGCCTGGAACAAAGGGACAGCAAATGAAAAACTGTTTTTT
cdr3_aa: CAWNKGTANEKLFF

clone_size: -
d_call: -
v_call: TRBV9
j_call: TRBJ1-4
cdr3_nt: TGTGCCAGCAGCGCAACAGCAACTAATGAAAAACTGTTTTTT
cdr3_aa: CASSATATNEKLFF

clone_size: -
d_call: TRBD2
v_call: TRBV7-3
j_call: TRBJ2-7
cdr3_nt: TGTGCCAGCAGCGAAGCTAGCGGGCCCTACGAGCAGTACTTC
cdr3_aa: CASSEASGPYEQYF

clone_size: -
d_call: -
v_call: TRBV5-4
j_call: TRBJ2-7
cdr3_nt: TGTGCCAGCAGGCCCTACGAGCAGTACTTC
cdr3_aa: CASRPYEQYF

clone_size: -
d_call: TRBD1
v_call: TRBV4-1
j_call: TRBJ1-2
cdr3_nt: TGCGCCAGCAGCCAAGCCTTCCCGGGACAGGGGGCTGGTGGCTACACCTTC
cdr3_aa: CASSQAFPGQGAGGYTF

clone_size: -
d_call: -
v_call: TRBV5-6
j_call: TRBJ1-3
cdr3_nt: TGTGCCAGCAGCTCGCCCGACAGGACCTACTCTGGAAACACCATATATTTT
cdr3_aa: CASSSPDRTYSGNTIYF

clone_size: few
d_call: -
v_call: TRBV10-2
j_call: TRBJ2-7
cdr3_nt: TGCGCCAGCAGTGAGTCGGGGAGACGGTGGAGCTCCTACGAGCAGTACTTC
cdr3_aa: CASSESGRRWSSYEQYF

clone_size: once
d_call: TRBD2
v_call: TRBV13
j_call: TRBJ2-5
cdr3_nt: TGTGCCAGCAGCTTAGGCCGGGGGGGCCAAGAGACCCAGTACTTC
cdr3_aa: CASSLGRGGQETQYF

clone_size: once
d_call: -
v_call: TRBV19
j_call: TRBJ2-5
cdr3_nt: TGTGCCAGTAGTTCGCGACTCGGGGAGACCCAGTACTTC
cdr3_aa: CASSSRLGETQYF

clone_size: -
d_call: -
v_call: TRBV7-6
j_call: TRBJ1-1
cdr3_nt: TGTGCCAGCAGCCCTCCAACGGGGACTGAAGCTTTCTTT
cdr3_aa: CASSPPTGTEAFF

clone_size: -
d_call: -
v_call: TRBV2
j_call: TRBJ1-1
cdr3_nt: TGTGCCAGCAGTGACTCCAGGGGATTCAACACTGAAGCTTTCTTT
cdr3_aa: CASSDSRGFNTEAFF

clone_size: -
d_call: TRBD1
v_call: TRBV7-9
j_call: TRBJ1-5
cdr3_nt: TGTGCCAGCAGCTTCGGGACAGATAGCAATCAGCCCCAGCATTTT
cdr3_aa: CASSFGTDSNQPQHF

clone_size: -
d_call: TRBD1
v_call: TRBV6-4
j_call: TRBJ2-7
cdr3_nt: TGTGCCAGCGAGACGGACAGGGGCCCTCGCTCCTACGAGCAGTACTTC
cdr3_aa: CASETDRGPRSYEQYF

clone_size: few
d_call: TRBD1
v_call: TRBV6-5
j_call: TRBJ1-2
cdr3_nt: TGTGCCAGCAGTGCGTCCAGGGGGCAATTAGGCTACACCTTC
cdr3_aa: CASSASRGQLGYTF

clone_size: -
d_call: -
v_call: TRBV21-1
j_call: TRBJ1-4
cdr3_nt: TGTGCCAGCAGCAAAGTCGAACCGCGGGAAAAACTGTTTTTT
cdr3_aa: CASSKVEPREKLFF

clone_size: -
d_call: -
v_call: TRBV14
j_call: TRBJ1-3
cdr3_nt: TGTGCCAGCAGCCGCCCAGGGGACAACTCTGGAAACACCATATATTTT
cdr3_aa: CASSRPGDNSGNTIYF

clone_size: -
d_call: -
v_call: TRBV7-9
j_call: TRBJ1-1
cdr3_nt: TGTGCCAGCAGCCCTCCTAGGACTCTGGCTTTCTTT
cdr3_aa: CASSPPRTLAFF

clone_size: -
d_call: -
v_call: TRBV18
j_call: TRBJ2-7
cdr3_nt: TGTGCCAGCGCGGACACGACGAGCTCCTACGAGCAGTACTTC
cdr3_aa: CASADTTSSYEQYF

clone_size: -
d_call: TRBD2
v_call: TRBV27
j_call: TRBJ2-1
cdr3_nt: TGTGCCAGCAGTCGACCGGGACTAGCGGCCAATGAGCAGTTCTTC
cdr3_aa: CASSRPGLAANEQFF

clone_size: -
d_call: -
v_call: TRBV7-9
j_call: TRBJ2-7
cdr3_nt: TGTGCCACCGGTACCTTTGCGTCTCCATACGAGCAGTACTTC
cdr3_aa: CATGTFASPYEQYF